This entry lists 26 T cell receptor beta chains sequenced from one sample in a study of PD-L1 blockade in urothelial cancer. Time point defined: pretreatment peripheral blood. TCRdb's table, derived via immunoSEQ multiplex PCR, lists solely in-frame clones and lacks some. Of 130,000 or so clones listed, around 84% were seen once; the top ten hold 2.5% to 4%. The sample consisted of PBMCs, taken around atezolizumab (anti-PD-L1) treatment. These receptor sequences come from a man over 45 with urothelial cancer.

Written as DNA, the CDR3 is TGTGCCACCCACCCTGGGGAGTTCCAGGGGCAGACTGAAGCTTTCTTT. Residues: CATHPGEFQGQTEAFF. The gene calls are TRBV21-1 and TRBJ1-1; the listed D gene, TRBD1, was not tested against the DNA. TRBV21-1 is reported as a pseudogene. The CDR3 is 16 amino acids.

This chain's CDR3 is CASSLSGHALGTGGNYGYTF. The CDR3 DNA reads as TGTGCCAGCAGTTTATCCGGACACGCCCTAGGGACAGGGGGTAACTATGGCTACACCTTC. The V and J genes are TRBV27 and TRBJ1-2; 11 bases match TRBD1. CDR1 and CDR2 from the germline V gene are MNHEY and SMNVEV (reference sequence). This CDR3 has 20 amino acids. J gave up 1 base and V 0 bases, and 13 bases lay outside the gene matches.

The V gene is TRBV7-9, the J gene TRBJ1-5; D possibly corresponds to TRBD1 (5 bases). The germline V gene has CDR1 SEHNR and CDR2 FQNEAQ (reference sequence). This CDR3 has 17 amino acids. V dropped 4 bases and J dropped 2 bases, with 18 bases sitting between them. The CDR3 DNA is TGTGCCAGCAGCTCCGACGTGTGGGGCGAGGGCAATCAGCCCCAGCATTTT. This codes for CASSSDVWGEGNQPQHF.

The gene calls are TRBV18 and TRBJ2-4; D call uncertain. The CDR3 contains 13 residues. Germline V gene lookup returns CDR1 KGHSH and CDR2 LQKENI. V gave up 4 bases and J gave up 5 bases, with 9 bases separating them. CDR3 amino acids: CASSQSPENIQYF. CDR3 nucleotides: TGTGCCAGCTCACAGAGCCCCGAAAACATTCAGTACTTC. Full variable domain (missing parts from reference TRBV18 and TRBJ2-4): NAGVMQNPRHLVRRRGQEARLRCSPMKGHSHVYWYRQLPEEGLKFMVYLQKENIIDESGMPKERFSAEFPKEGPSILRIQQVVRGDSAAYFCASSQSPENIQYFGAGTRLSVL.

This chain joins TRBV25-1 and TRBJ2-1, with 8 bases lining up with TRBD1. Per the germline V gene, CDR1 is MGHDK and CDR2 is SYGVNS. This CDR3 region has 14 residues. With V trimmed by 3 bases and J by 4 bases, 2 bases remained unmatched. CDR3 DNA: TGTGCCAGCAGTGAGGGACAGGTATACAATGAGCAGTTCTTC. Translated, it gives CASSEGQVYNEQFF. Filled out from reference TRBV25-1 and TRBJ2-1, the complete variable domain reads EADIYQTPRYLVIGTGKKITLECSQTMGHDKMYWYQQDPGMELHLIHYSYGVNSTEKGDLSSESTVSRIRTEHFPLTLESARPSHTSQYLCASSEGQVYNEQFFGPGTRLTVL.

The genes are TRBV2 and TRBJ2-5; TRBD2 matches at 7 bases. This CDR3 is built from 15 residues. CDR1 is SNHLY, CDR2 FYNNEI, per germline. J gave up 3 bases and V 11 bases, and 15 bases lay outside the gene matches. The CDR3 bases are TGTGCCGGAAAAACCCGCCTAGCGGTGAAAGAGACCCAGTACTTC. As protein: CAGKTRLAVKETQYF.

CDR3: CASSRGRGNTEAFF. The DNA of the CDR3 is TGTGCCAGCAGTCGAGGGAGGGGGAACACTGAAGCTTTCTTT. The chain links TRBV7-6 to TRBJ1-1; D might be TRBD1 (5 bases). Per the germline V gene, CDR1 is SGHVS and CDR2 is FNYEAQ. V gave up 6 bases and J gave up 1 base, with 12 bases separating them. The CDR3 consists of 14 residues.

In its sample, this clone was seen once. The rearrangement links TRBV7-3 to TRBJ2-1; unclear D gene. Germline V gives CDR1 SGHTA, CDR2 FQGTGA. V was clipped by 2 bases and J by 4 bases, with 9 bases between them. The CDR3 is made up of 14 amino acids. CDR3 in amino acids: CASSLSGRYNEQFF. The CDR3 DNA reads TGTGCCAGCAGCTTATCGGGTCGATACAATGAGCAGTTCTTC. Supplemented by reference TRBV7-3 and TRBJ2-1, the full variable domain reads GAGVSQTPSNKVTEKGKYVELRCDPISGHTALYWYRQSLGQGPEFLIYFQGTGAADDSGLPNDRFFAVRPEGSVSTLKIQRTERGDSAVYLCASSLSGRYNEQFFGPGTRLTVL.

The J gene is TRBJ2-7, the V gene TRBV5-1; 8 bases align to TRBD2. J was trimmed by 6 bases and V by 0 bases; bases with no gene match: 5. This CDR3 is built from 14 residues. The germline CDR1 and CDR2 sequences are SGHRS and YFSETQ. CDR3 nucleotide sequence: TGCGCCAGCAGCTTGGGACCGGGAGGGGGCGAGCAGTACTTC. Amino acid sequence: CASSLGPGGGEQYF.

The chain recombines TRBV5-4 with TRBJ1-4; D unclear. This CDR3 comprises 16 residues. Between the trimmed V and J ends, which lost 4 bases and 5 bases, there was a span of 18 bases. Germline V gene data show CDR1 as SGHNT and CDR2 as YYREEE (reference sequence). The CDR3 bases are TGTGCCAGCAGCCAAGATCAACAGAACCGGAATGAAAAACTGTTTTTT. Protein: CASSQDQQNRNEKLFF. Full variable domain (outside the CDR3, taken from reference TRBV5-4 and TRBJ1-4): ETGVTQSPTHLIKTRGQQVTLRCSSQSGHNTVSWYQQALGQGPQFIFQYYREEENGRGNFPPRFSGLQFPNYSSELNVNALELDDSALYLCASSQDQQNRNEKLFFGSGTQLSVL.

This chain links TRBV7-2 with TRBJ2-7; 8 bases align to TRBD2. The CDR3 extends over 16 amino acids. After removal of 5 bases from V and 2 bases from J, the junction contained 11 bases not matched to a gene. Germline CDR1 SGHTA, CDR2 FQGNSA. CDR3 region: CASSLRSTSATYEQYF. As DNA, the CDR3 is TGTGCCAGCAGCCTTCGGTCGACTAGCGCTACCTACGAGCAGTACTTC.

The CDR3: CASSLAPSGLATYNEQFF. CDR3 in DNA: TGCGCCAGCAGCTTGGCACCCTCGGGACTAGCGACCTACAATGAGCAGTTCTTC. The chain has TRBV5-1 and TRBJ2-1, with 10 bases fitting TRBD2. The CDR3 spans 18 residues. CDR1 and CDR2 from the germline V gene are SGHRS and YFSETQ. V lost 0 bases and J lost 2; bases outside the gene matches: 8.

The chain employs TRBV5-6 and TRBJ1-1; TRBD1 is a possible D gene (6 bases). The CDR3 is 15 residues long. V lost 4 bases, J lost 5 bases, and 18 bases lay in between. The V gene's germline CDR1 is SGHDT and CDR2 YYEEEE. CDR3 region: CASSMSPRGFTEAFF. The CDR3 DNA follows: TGTGCCAGCAGCATGAGTCCCAGGGGTTTTACTGAAGCTTTCTTT.

This clone was recorded a few times. The chain carries TRBV7-9 and TRBJ2-1, with a weak D call TRBD1 (8 bases). V lost 5 bases and J 12 bases, leaving 17 bases between the germline ends. Germline values: CDR1 SEHNR, CDR2 FQNEAQ (reference sequence). This CDR3 has 13 amino acids. The CDR3 DNA is TGTGCCAGCAGCCGTGGGGGGGGGACAGGGCAGTTCTTC. Translated, it gives CASSRGGGTGQFF.

This clone has only one observation. One end of the junction does not line up with germline, which may come from a read error. This chain connects TRBV5-8 to TRBJ2-3; no reliable D call. Germline-derived CDR1 and CDR2 are SGHTS and YDEGEE. The CDR3 runs to 12 residues. The CDR3 sequence: CASSSYTVTQYF. The CDR3 DNA reads as TGTGCCAGCAGCTCTTACACAGTTACGCAGTATTTT.

The chain is built from TRBV7-2 and TRBJ1-1; maybe TRBD1 (5 bases). This CDR3 has 14 residues. V lost 0 bases and J lost 1, with 6 bases in between. Germline-derived CDR1 and CDR2 are SGHTA and FQGNSA. The CDR3, as DNA: TGTGCCAGCAGCTTAGCAGGGGCGAACACTGAAGCTTTCTTT. Residues: CASSLAGANTEAFF.

In its sample, this clone was seen a few times. The V gene is TRBV18, the J gene TRBJ2-3, with TRBD1 identical over 8 bases. This CDR3 has 15 amino acids. V trimming: 3 bases; J trimming: 7 bases; junction bases outside the gene matches: 9. CDR1 is KGHSH and CDR2 is LQKENI in the germline V gene. As DNA, the CDR3 is TGTGCCAGCTCACCGACGGCAGGGGGCGCCTATACGCAGTATTTT. Its translation is CASSPTAGGAYTQYF.

J is TRBJ2-6 and V is TRBV28, with TRBD1 matching 9 bases. Germline values: CDR1 MDHEN, CDR2 SYDVKM. The CDR3 sequence is 17 residues long. The V and J ends lost 4 bases and 3 bases, in that order; junction bases with no gene match: 7. The CDR3 nucleotides are TGTGCCAGCAGTTCGGGACAGGGAGGAAGTGGGGCCAACGTCCTGACTTTC. It codes for CASSSGQGGSGANVLTF.

The V and J genes are TRBV13 and TRBJ2-3, with no clear D. Per germline, CDR1 PRHDT and CDR2 FYEKMQ (reference sequence). The V end was cut by 4 bases, the J end by 4 bases, with 12 bases between. The CDR3 covers 14 residues. In nucleotides, the CDR3 is TGTGCCAGCAGCTCTGACTCAACCCCAGATACGCAGTATTTT. This sequence encodes CASSSDSTPDTQYF.

The V and J genes are TRBV18 and TRBJ2-7; D gene unclear. V shed 3 bases and J shed 2 bases, with 8 bases lying between them. Germline V CDR1 and CDR2: KGHSH, LQKENI. The CDR3 totals 13 residues. The DNA of the CDR3 is TGTGCCAGCTCACCGGCGGTAGCCTACGAGCAGTACTTC. Protein: CASSPAVAYEQYF.

The chain is built from TRBV28 and TRBJ1-1; the D gene is possibly TRBD1 (6 bases). This CDR3 comprises 14 residues. Trimming took 5 bases from V and 3 from J, leaving 13 bases between them. Per the germline V gene, CDR1 is MDHEN and CDR2 is SYDVKM. The CDR3 DNA reads as TGTGCCAGCAGTGCCGGGACACCCGACACTGAAGCTTTCTTT. This gives the protein CASSAGTPDTEAFF.

V and J are TRBV15 and TRBJ2-3; no clear D gene. The CDR3 is 14 amino acids. Per germline, CDR1 LNHNV and CDR2 YYDKDF (reference sequence). Trimming shortened V by 4 bases and J by 6 bases, and 14 bases separated the two germline ends. CDR3 DNA sequence: TGTGCCACCAGCACACGGCTAGATAGGGATACGCAGTATTTT. It encodes CATSTRLDRDTQYF.

The chain carries TRBV19 and TRBJ2-3; TRBD2 is a possible D gene (6 bases). The V gene lost 3 bases and the J gene lost 0 bases, with 10 bases spanning the gap. Per germline, CDR1 LNHDA and CDR2 SQIVND (reference sequence). The CDR3 extends over 15 amino acids. As DNA, the CDR3 is TGTGCCAGTAGTATCGGGGGTTATAGCACAGATACGCAGTATTTT. Translating it yields CASSIGGYSTDTQYF.

The V and J genes are TRBV5-1 and TRBJ1-2; 9 bases align to TRBD1. Germline V gene data show CDR1 as SGHRS and CDR2 as YFSETQ. The CDR3 has 15 amino acids. V lost 4 bases to trimming and J lost 2 bases; unmatched junction nucleotides: 6. CDR3 in DNA: TGCGCCAGCAGCCCCGGCGGGACAGGGAACTATGGCTACACCTTC. This gives the protein CASSPGGTGNYGYTF.

The CDR3 DNA reads as TGTGCCAGCAGCAACGACCACAGGGTTTGGGGCTACACCTTC. Its translation is CASSNDHRVWGYTF. V usage is TRBV4-2 and J usage is TRBJ1-2; perhaps TRBD1 as D (6 bases). Germline V gene data show CDR1 as LGHNA and CDR2 as YNFKEQ. The CDR3 totals 14 residues. V lost 5 bases and J lost 8, with 18 bases in between.

This clone appeared a few times. The chain carries TRBV2 and TRBJ1-4; 8 nucleotides match TRBD1. J lost 3 bases, V lost 4 bases, and 4 bases had no gene match. Germline V gene sequence: CDR1 SNHLY, CDR2 FYNNEI. This CDR3 is 15 amino acids long. The CDR3 is CASSGQGAANEKLFF. The DNA for the CDR3 is TGTGCCAGCAGTGGGCAGGGGGCGGCTAATGAAAAACTGTTTTTT. The full variable domain, completed using reference TRBV2 and TRBJ1-4, is EPEVTQTPSHQVTQMGQEVILRCVPISNHLYFYWYRQILGQKVEFLVSFYNNEISEKSEIFDDQFSVERPDGSNFTLKIRSTKLEDSAMYFCASSGQGAANEKLFFGSGTQLSVL.